This is a list of T cell receptor beta chains from one sample in a study of blood T cell repertoires in COVID-19. Assay used: immunoSEQ multiplex PCR; TCRdb lists only in-frame clones, some missing. The sample shows approximately 430,000 clones, about nine tenths of them seen only once. The material sequenced was peripheral blood. These receptors were obtained from a woman under 40 with active or convalescent COVID-19. Each CDR3 is given with its conserved first and last residue. D genes are given only for firm matches. Clone sizes are given selectively: once, few, many, or a class where the clone is expanded.

TRBJ1-1 TRBD1 once TRBV18 TGTGCCAGCTCACCAAGGGAAGCCGGGACAGCTGAAGCTTTCTTT CASSPREAGTAEAFF
TRBJ2-1 TRBD1 . TRBV27 TGTGCCACCCAACAGGGGGCATCCTTCAGTGAGCAGTTCTTC CATQQGASFSEQFF
TRBJ1-5 TRBD1 . TRBV9 TGTGCCAGCAGCGCGACCGGGACAGACAATCAGCCCCAGCATTTT CASSATGTDNQPQHF
TRBJ2-5 . . TRBV5-1 TGCGCCAGCAGGCAAGGGGCAGAGACCCAGTACTTC CASRQGAETQYF
TRBJ1-5 . . TRBV3-1/TRBV3-2 TGTGCCAGCAGCCAAGATCCTATCAGGGGACAGCCCCAGCATTTT CASSQDPIRGQPQHF
TRBJ1-1 . . TRBV3-1/TRBV3-2 TGTGCCAGCAGCCAATCGGGGGTTACTGAAGCTTTCTTT CASSQSGVTEAFF
TRBJ1-1 . few TRBV25-1 TGTGCCAGCAGTGAAGCGGGGTACGCGGGGAGGGTTGAAGCTTTCTTT CASSEAGYAGRVEAFF
TRBJ1-2 TRBD1 . TRBV27 TGTGCCAGCGGGACAGGGAATTTCCTAAAGGATGGCTACACCTTC CASGTGNFLKDGYTF
TRBJ2-3 . . TRBV2 TGTGCCAGCAGTGTTCTAGCGACTAGCACAGATACGCAGTATTTT CASSVLATSTDTQYF
TRBJ1-1 . . TRBV6-1 TGTGCCAGCAGTGAGGGACTTCGGATCCTGAAGGGGAGTAGAACTGAAGCTTTCTTT CASSEGLRILKGSRTEAFF
TRBJ2-5 TRBD1 once TRBV10-3 TGTGCCATCAGTGAACAGGGGCAAGAGACCCAGTACTTC CAISEQGQETQYF
TRBJ1-4 . . TRBV4-1 TGCGCCAGCAGCCAAGGACTGGTTTCAAATGAAAAACTGTTTTTT CASSQGLVSNEKLFF
TRBJ2-1 TRBD2 . TRBV19 TGTGCCAGTAGTACGTTAGCGGGACGTCCACGAGGAGAGCAGTTCTTC CASSTLAGRPRGEQFF
TRBJ2-5 . . TRBV6-4 TGTGCCAGCAGTGACCGTCCAGAGACCCAGTACTTC CASSDRPETQYF
TRBJ1-1 . . TRBV20-1 TGCAGTGCTAGTGACAGGAGGTCGAACACTGAAGCTTTCTTT CSASDRRSNTEAFF
TRBJ1-4 TRBD1 . TRBV29-1 TGCAGCGGGAGGGGGCAGGATCATGAAAAACTGTTTTTT CSGRGQDHEKLFF
TRBJ1-5 TRBD1 . TRBV27 TGTGCCAGCAGCTCCGCGACAGGGATGGGGCAGCCCCAGCATTTT CASSSATGMGQPQHF
TRBJ1-2 . . TRBV2 TGTGCCAGCAGGTGGACAGAGAACTATGGCTACACCTTC CASRWTENYGYTF
TRBJ2-2 TRBD2 . TRBV7-6 TGTGCCAGCAGCGTGTGGACTAGCGAGAACACCGGGGAGCTGTTTTTT CASSVWTSENTGELFF
TRBJ1-5 TRBD1 once TRBV29-1 TGCAGCGCCCGACAGGGGGAGAGTCAGCCCCAGCATTTT CSARQGESQPQHF
TRBJ1-3 . . TRBV19 TGTGCCAGTAGTATCGGGTCTGGAAACACCATATATTTT CASSIGSGNTIYF
TRBJ1-1 TRBD1 . TRBV7-8 TGTGCCAGCAGCTTATCTCCGACAGGGGGAACTGAAGCTTTCTTT CASSLSPTGGTEAFF
TRBJ2-7 TRBD1 . TRBV15 TGTGCCACCAGTCGGGACAGGGGTTACGAGCAGTACTTC CATSRDRGYEQYF
TRBJ2-7 TRBD1 . TRBV5-8 TGTGCCAGCAGCCAGGGGGCCAAAACGAACTCCTACGAGCAGTACTTC CASSQGAKTNSYEQYF
TRBJ2-7 TRBD1 . TRBV2 TGTGCCAGCAGTGAAAATGTGGGACAGACAAAGTTACTCTACGAGCAGTACTTC CASSENVGQTKLLYEQYF
TRBJ1-6 . . TRBV19 TGTGCCAGTAGTATTGTCAAGGACAGAGCCCACCCCCTCCACTTT CASSIVKDRAHPLHF
TRBJ1-4 TRBD1 . TRBV5-1 TGCGCCAGCAGCAAACGACAGGGCGGAGATGAAAAACTGTTTTTT CASSKRQGGDEKLFF
TRBJ1-2 . . TRBV7-6 TGTGCCAGCAGCTTAGGCGATGGGGTCCCGGGGAACTATGGCTACACCTTC CASSLGDGVPGNYGYTF
TRBJ2-3 . . TRBV5-5 TGTGCCAGCAGCTCACTACCTTACTCTAGCACAGATACGCAGTATTTT CASSSLPYSSTDTQYF
TRBJ2-3 TRBD1 . TRBV29-1 TGCAGCCCCTTCTGTCCTCACCGCCGGGACAGGGTCACAGATACGCAGTATTTT CSPFCPHRRDRVTDTQYF
TRBJ2-7 TRBD2 . TRBV18 TGTGCCAGCTCACCAACCTCTAGCGGCAGCTCCTACGAGCAGTACTTC CASSPTSSGSSYEQYF
TRBJ2-1 TRBD2 . TRBV11-2 TGTGCCAGCAGCTTAGCGGCTAGCGGGACCTATGAGCAGTTCTTC CASSLAASGTYEQFF
TRBJ2-7 TRBD2 . TRBV3-1/TRBV3-2 TGTGCCAGCAGCCGGAAGACTAGCGGTTCAAGGGGGTTTTACGAGCAGTACTTC CASSRKTSGSRGFYEQYF